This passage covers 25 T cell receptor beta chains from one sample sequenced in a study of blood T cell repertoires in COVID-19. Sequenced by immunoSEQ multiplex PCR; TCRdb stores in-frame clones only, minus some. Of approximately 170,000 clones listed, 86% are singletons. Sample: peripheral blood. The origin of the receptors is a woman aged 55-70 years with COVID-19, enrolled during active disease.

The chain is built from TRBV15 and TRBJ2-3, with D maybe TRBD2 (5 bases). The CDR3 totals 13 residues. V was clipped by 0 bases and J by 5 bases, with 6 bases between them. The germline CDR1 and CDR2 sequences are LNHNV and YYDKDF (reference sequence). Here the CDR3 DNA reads TGTGCCACCAGCAGAGACCGGGGAGATACGCAGTATTTT. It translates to CATSRDRGDTQYF. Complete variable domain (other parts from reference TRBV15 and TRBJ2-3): DAMVIQNPRYQVTQFGKPVTLSCSQTLNHNVMYWYQQKSSQAPKLLFHYYDKDFNNEADTPDNFQSRRPNTSFCFLDIRSPGLGDTAMYLCATSRDRGDTQYFGPGTRLTVL.

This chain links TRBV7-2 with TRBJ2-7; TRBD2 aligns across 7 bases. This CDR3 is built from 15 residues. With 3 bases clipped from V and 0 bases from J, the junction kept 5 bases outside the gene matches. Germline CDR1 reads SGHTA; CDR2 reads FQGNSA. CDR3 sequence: CASSLEPGGSYEQYF. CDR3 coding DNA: TGTGCCAGCAGCTTGGAACCGGGAGGCTCCTACGAGCAGTACTTC.

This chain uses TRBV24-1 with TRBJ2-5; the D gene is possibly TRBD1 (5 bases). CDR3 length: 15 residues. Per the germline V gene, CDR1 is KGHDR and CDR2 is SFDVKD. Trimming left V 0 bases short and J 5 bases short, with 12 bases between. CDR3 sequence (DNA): TGTGCCACCAGTGATTTGAGGGGAACCCCGGAGACCCAGTACTTC. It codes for CATSDLRGTPETQYF.

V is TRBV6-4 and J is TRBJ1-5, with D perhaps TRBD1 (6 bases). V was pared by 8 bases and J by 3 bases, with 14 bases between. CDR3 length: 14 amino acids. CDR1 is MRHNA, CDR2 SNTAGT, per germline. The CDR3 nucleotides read TGTGCCAGCTTAGGGGGGGAGGACAATCAGCCCCAGCATTTT. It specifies CASLGGEDNQPQHF.

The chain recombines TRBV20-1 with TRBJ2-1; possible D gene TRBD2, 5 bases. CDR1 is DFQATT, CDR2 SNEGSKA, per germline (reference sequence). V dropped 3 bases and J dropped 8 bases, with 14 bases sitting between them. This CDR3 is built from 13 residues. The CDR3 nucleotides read TGCAGTGCTAGTGGTGGTAGCGACTATGAGCAGTTCTTC. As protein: CSASGGSDYEQFF.

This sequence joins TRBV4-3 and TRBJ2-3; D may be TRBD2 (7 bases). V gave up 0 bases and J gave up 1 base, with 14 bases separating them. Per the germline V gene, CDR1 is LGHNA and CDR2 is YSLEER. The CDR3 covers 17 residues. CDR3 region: CASSQDAVGGGTDTQYF. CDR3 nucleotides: TGCGCCAGCAGCCAAGATGCGGTAGGGGGGGGCACAGATACGCAGTATTTT.

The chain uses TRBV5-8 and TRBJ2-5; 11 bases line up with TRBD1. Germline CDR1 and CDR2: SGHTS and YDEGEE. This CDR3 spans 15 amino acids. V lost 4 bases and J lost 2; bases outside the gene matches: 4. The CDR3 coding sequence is TGTGCCAGCAGCAGCGGACAGGGGGCACAAGAGACCCAGTACTTC. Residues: CASSSGQGAQETQYF.

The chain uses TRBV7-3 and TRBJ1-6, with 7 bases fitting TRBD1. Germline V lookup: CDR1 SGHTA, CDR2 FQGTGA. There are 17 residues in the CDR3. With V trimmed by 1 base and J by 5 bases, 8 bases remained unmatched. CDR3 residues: CASSLRGQGVNNSPLHF. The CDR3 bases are TGTGCCAGCAGCTTAAGAGGGCAGGGGGTCAATAATTCACCCCTCCACTTT.

In nucleotides, the CDR3 is TGTGCCAGCAGCTTGGGACAGGGGACCACTGAAGCTTTCTTT. Its protein is CASSLGQGTTEAFF. This chain uses TRBV7-9 with TRBJ1-1, with TRBD1 matching 10 bases. The CDR3 spans 14 residues. CDR1 and CDR2 (germline): SEHNR, FQNEAQ (reference sequence). J gave up 4 bases and V 3 bases, and 2 bases lay outside the gene matches.

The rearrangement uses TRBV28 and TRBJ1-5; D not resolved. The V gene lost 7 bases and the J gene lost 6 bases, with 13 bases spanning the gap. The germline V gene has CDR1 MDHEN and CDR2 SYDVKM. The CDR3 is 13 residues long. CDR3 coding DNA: TGTGCCAGCACCCAAGACGGGGTTCAGCCCCAGCATTTT. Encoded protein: CASTQDGVQPQHF.

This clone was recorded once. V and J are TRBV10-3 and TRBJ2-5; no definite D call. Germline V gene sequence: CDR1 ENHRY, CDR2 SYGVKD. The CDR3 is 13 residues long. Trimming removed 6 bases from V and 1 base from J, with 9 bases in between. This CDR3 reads CAISLVLQETQYF. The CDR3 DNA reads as TGTGCCATCAGCCTAGTTCTCCAAGAGACCCAGTACTTC.

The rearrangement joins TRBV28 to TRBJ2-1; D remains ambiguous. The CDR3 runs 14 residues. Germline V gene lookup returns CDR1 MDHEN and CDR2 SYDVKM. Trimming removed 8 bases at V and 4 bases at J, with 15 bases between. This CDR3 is CASVAFLDYNEQFF. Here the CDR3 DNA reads TGTGCCAGCGTTGCTTTTCTAGATTACAATGAGCAGTTCTTC.

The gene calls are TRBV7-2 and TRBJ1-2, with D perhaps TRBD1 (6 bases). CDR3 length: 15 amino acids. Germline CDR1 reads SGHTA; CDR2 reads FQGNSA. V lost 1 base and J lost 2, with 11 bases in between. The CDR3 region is CASSLERQVNYGYTF. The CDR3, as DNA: TGTGCCAGCAGCTTAGAGAGACAGGTCAACTATGGCTACACCTTC.

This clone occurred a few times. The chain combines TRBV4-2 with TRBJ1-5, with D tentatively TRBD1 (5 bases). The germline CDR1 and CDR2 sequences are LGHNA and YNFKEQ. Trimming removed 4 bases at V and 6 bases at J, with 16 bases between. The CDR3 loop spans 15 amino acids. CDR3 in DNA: TGTGCCAGCAGCCTCGGGCAGGGCGAAGGTCAGCCCCAGCATTTT. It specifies CASSLGQGEGQPQHF.

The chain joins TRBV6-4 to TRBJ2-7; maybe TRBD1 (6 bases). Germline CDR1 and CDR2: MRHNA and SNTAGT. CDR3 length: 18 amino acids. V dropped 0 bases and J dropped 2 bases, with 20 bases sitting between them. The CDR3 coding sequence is TGTGCCAGCAGTGACTCTTCCCCGCGACAGGAAAACCCCTACGAGCAGTACTTC. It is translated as CASSDSSPRQENPYEQYF.

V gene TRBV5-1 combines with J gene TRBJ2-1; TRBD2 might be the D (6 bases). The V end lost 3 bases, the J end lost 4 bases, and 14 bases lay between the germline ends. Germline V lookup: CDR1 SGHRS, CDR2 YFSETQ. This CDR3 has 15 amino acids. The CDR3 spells CASSSGLLLYNEQFF. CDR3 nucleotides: TGCGCCAGCAGCTCGGGACTGTTACTGTACAATGAGCAGTTCTTC.

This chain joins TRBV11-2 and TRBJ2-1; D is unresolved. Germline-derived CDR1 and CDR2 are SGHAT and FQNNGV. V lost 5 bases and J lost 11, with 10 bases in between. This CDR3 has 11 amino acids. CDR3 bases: TGTGCCAGCAGCCCGAGTAATAAGCAGTTCTTC. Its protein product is CASSPSNKQFF.

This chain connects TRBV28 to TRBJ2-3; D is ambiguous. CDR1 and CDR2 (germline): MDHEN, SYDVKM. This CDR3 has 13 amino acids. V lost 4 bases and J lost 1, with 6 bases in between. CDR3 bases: TGTGCCAGCAGTTCCCAGGGCACAGATACGCAGTATTTT. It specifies CASSSQGTDTQYF.

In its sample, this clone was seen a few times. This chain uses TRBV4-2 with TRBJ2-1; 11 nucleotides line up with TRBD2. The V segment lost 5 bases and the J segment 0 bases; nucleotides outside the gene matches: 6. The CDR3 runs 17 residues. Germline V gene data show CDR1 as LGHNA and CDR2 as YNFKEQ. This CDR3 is CASSGVAGGPSYNEQFF. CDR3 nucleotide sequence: TGTGCCAGCAGCGGAGTAGCGGGAGGGCCCTCCTACAATGAGCAGTTCTTC.

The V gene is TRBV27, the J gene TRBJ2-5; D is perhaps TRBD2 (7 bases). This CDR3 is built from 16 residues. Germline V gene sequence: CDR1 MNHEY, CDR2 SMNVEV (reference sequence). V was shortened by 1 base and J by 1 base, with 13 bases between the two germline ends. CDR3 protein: CASSLFRGRAQETQYF. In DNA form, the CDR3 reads TGTGCCAGCAGTTTATTTAGGGGGAGGGCCCAAGAGACCCAGTACTTC.

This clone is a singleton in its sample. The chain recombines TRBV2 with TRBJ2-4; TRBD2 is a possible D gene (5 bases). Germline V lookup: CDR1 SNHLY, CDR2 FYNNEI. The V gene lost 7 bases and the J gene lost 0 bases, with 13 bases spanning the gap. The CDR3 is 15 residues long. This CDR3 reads CASKEERLAKNIQYF. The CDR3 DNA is TGTGCCAGCAAGGAGGAAAGACTAGCCAAAAACATTCAGTACTTC.

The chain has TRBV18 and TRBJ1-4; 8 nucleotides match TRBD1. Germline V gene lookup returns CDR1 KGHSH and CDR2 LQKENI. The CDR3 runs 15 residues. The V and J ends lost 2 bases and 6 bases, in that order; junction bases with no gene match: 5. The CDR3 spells CASSPGQGVDEKLFF. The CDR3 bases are TGTGCCAGCTCACCAGGACAGGGTGTCGATGAAAAACTGTTTTTT.

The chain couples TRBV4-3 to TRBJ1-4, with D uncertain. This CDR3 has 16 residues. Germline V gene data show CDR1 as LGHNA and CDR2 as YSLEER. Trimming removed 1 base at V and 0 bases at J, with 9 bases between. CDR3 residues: CASSQVPTATNEKLFF. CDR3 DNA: TGCGCCAGCAGCCAAGTCCCCACGGCAACTAATGAAAAACTGTTTTTT.

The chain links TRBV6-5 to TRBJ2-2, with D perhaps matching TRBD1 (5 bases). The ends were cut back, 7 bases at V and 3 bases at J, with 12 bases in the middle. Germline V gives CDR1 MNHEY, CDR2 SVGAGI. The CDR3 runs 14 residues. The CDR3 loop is CASTRTPDTGELFF. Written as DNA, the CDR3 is TGTGCCAGCACCAGGACACCTGACACCGGGGAGCTGTTTTTT.

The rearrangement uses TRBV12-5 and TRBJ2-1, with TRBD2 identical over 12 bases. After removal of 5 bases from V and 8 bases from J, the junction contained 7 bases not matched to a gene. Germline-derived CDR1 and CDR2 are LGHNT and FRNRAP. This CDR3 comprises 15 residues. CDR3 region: CASGATSGSFDEQFF. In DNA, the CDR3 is TGTGCTAGTGGTGCGACTAGCGGGAGTTTCGATGAGCAGTTCTTC.